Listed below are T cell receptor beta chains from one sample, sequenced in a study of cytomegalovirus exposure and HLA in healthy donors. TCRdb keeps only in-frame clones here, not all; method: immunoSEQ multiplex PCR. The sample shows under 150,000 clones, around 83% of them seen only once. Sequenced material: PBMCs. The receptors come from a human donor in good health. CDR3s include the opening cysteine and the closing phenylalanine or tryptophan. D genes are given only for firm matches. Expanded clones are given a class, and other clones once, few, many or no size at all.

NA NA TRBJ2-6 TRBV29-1 TGCAGCGTTGGTTCGGGGGCTGGGGCCAACGTCCTGACTTTC CSVGSGAGANVLTF
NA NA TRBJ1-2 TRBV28 TGTGCCAGCAGTGCCGGGGAGGCAGCTGGGATCGATAATGGCTACACCTTC CASSAGEAAGIDNGYTF
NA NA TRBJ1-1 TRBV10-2 TGCGCCAGCAGTGGGTCTGGAGACACTGAAGCTTTCTTT CASSGSGDTEAFF
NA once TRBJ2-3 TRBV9 TGTGCCAGCAGCGCGATCACAAGGGGACTCACAGATACGCAGTATTTT CASSAITRGLTDTQYF
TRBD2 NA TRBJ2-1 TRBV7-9 TGTGCCAGCAGCTTTACCCCGACTAGCCGCAATGAGCAGTTCTTC CASSFTPTSRNEQFF
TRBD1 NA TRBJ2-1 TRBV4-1 TGCGCCAGCAGCCACCCCGGGACAGTTATCAATGAGCAGTTCTTC CASSHPGTVINEQFF
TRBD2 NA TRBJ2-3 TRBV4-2 TGTGCCAGCAGCCAGGCGCGGGGGGTGAGCACAGATACGCAGTATTTT CASSQARGVSTDTQYF
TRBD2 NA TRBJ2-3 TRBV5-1 TGCGCCAGCAGCTCCCTGACTAGCGGGGGCCCCCCGGATACGCAGTATTTT CASSSLTSGGPPDTQYF
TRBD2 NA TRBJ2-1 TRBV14 TGTGCCAGCAGCCAAGCAAGGGCTAGCGGGAGCTCCTACAATGAGCAGTTCTTC CASSQARASGSSYNEQFF
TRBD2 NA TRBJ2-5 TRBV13 TGTGCCAGCAGCTCCGGGGGGGCCGGTCGAGAGACCCAGTACTTC CASSSGGAGRETQYF
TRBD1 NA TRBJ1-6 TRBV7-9 TGTGCCAGCAGCCCCCCGGGGACAGGGGTGTTTTCACCCCTCCACTTT CASSPPGTGVFSPLHF
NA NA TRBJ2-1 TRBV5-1 TGCGCCAGCAGCCAGGCCTACTTGAGCTCCTACAATGAGCAGTTCTTC CASSQAYLSSYNEQFF
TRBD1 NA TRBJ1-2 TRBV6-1 TGTGCCAGCAATCCGACAGGGGGTAACTATGGCTACACCTTC CASNPTGGNYGYTF
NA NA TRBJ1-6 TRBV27 TGTGCCAGCAGCCTCCCGTCCACAGGGATCTCACCCCTCCACTTT CASSLPSTGISPLHF
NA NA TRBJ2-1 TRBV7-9 TGTGCCAGCAGCCCAGCAAAGGGGTATAGCAATGAGCAGTTCTTC CASSPAKGYSNEQFF
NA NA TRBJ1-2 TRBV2 TGTGCCAGCAGTGAGCGGACAGAGAACTATGGCTACACCTTC CASSERTENYGYTF
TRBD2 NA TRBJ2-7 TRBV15 TGTGCCACCAGCAGAGGGTTGGGGGGGGGTGACTCCTACGAGCAGTACTTC CATSRGLGGGDSYEQYF
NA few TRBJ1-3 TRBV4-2 TGTGCCAGCAGCCAAGAGAGCGGGAACACTGGAAACACCATATATTTT CASSQESGNTGNTIYF
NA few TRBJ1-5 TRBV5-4 TGTGCCAGCAGCTTGTTGGGGGACAAGCAGCCCCAGCATTTT CASSLLGDKQPQHF
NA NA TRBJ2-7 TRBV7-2 TGTGCCAGCAGCCTGATCCCGGACAAGGCCTACGAGCAGTACTTC CASSLIPDKAYEQYF
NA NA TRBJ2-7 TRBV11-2 TGTGCCAGCACCCCTCAACCGGGAGCCCCTTTCTACGAGCAGTACTTC CASTPQPGAPFYEQYF
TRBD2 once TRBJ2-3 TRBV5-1 TGCGCCAGCACCTCGACTAGCAAGGCAGATACGCAGTATTTT CASTSTSKADTQYF
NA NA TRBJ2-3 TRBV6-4 TGTGCCAGCAGTGACTCTAGCGGACGCACAGATACGCAGTATTTT CASSDSSGRTDTQYF
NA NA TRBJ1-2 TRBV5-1 TGCGCCAGCAGCTTGGCGGGAGACCTGCTCTATGGCTACACCTTC CASSLAGDLLYGYTF
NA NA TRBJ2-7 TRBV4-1 TGCGCCAGCAGCCAAGGACAGGACTCCTACGAGCAGTACTTC CASSQGQDSYEQYF
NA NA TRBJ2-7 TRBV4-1 TGCGCCAGCCAGGACATGCTATCCTACGAGCAGTACTTC CASQDMLSYEQYF
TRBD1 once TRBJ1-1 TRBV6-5 TGTGCCAGCAGACCAGGGGGCGTCACTGAAGCTTTCTTT CASRPGGVTEAFF
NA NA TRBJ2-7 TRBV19 TGTGCCAGTAAGCGCAGAGATACCTACGAGCAGTACTTC CASKRRDTYEQYF
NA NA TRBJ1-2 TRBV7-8 TGTGCCAGCAGCTTATCTCTGGGAGACTATGGCTACACCTTC CASSLSLGDYGYTF